These T cell receptor beta chains were read from a single sample in a study of blood T cell repertoires in COVID-19. Libraries were prepared by immunoSEQ multiplex PCR; TCRdb keeps only in-frame clonotypes and omits some of them. The data hold roughly 240,000 clones, with just under 85% observed a single time. Material: peripheral blood. Receptors originate from a woman older than 75 with acute or convalescent COVID-19. CDR3s include the opening cysteine and the closing phenylalanine or tryptophan. The order of the fields is V gene, clone size, J gene, D gene, CDR3 DNA, CDR3 protein. The D gene is left open where the match is weak. Size is omitted from some rows. Given values are once, few, many or a class for expanded clones.

TRBV30	-	TRBJ2-1	-	TGTGCCTGGAGTGCGAGCGTCACTGAGCAGTTCTTC	CAWSASVTEQFF
TRBV28	-	TRBJ1-5	TRBD1	TGTGCCAGCAGTTTATCGCCGGGACAGAGGGCGATTCAGCCCCAGCATTTT	CASSLSPGQRAIQPQHF
TRBV18	-	TRBJ2-3	-	TGTGCCAGCTCACCCCGCTACAGTACGTCTCTCACAGATACGCAGTATTTT	CASSPRYSTSLTDTQYF
TRBV6-1	-	TRBJ2-3	TRBD2	TGTGCCAGCAGTGCCCCAATAGCGGGGGGCACAGATACGCAGTATTTT	CASSAPIAGGTDTQYF
TRBV5-4	-	TRBJ1-2	TRBD1	TGTGCCAGCAGCTTCCGAACACCAACAGGGGCGGGTGGCTACACCTTC	CASSFRTPTGAGGYTF
TRBV11-2	-	TRBJ2-3	TRBD2	TGTGCCAGCAGCTTACGACTAGCGGGATCGACAGATACGCAGTATTTT	CASSLRLAGSTDTQYF
TRBV4-1	-	TRBJ2-7	-	TGCGCCAGCAGCCAAGCCGGGACACTCTACGAGCAGTACTTC	CASSQAGTLYEQYF
TRBV7-2	once	TRBJ2-7	TRBD1	TGTGCCAGCAGTCGACAGGGACGTACCCTCCACGAGCAGTACTTC	CASSRQGRTLHEQYF
TRBV7-9	-	TRBJ2-5	-	TGTGCCAGCAGCTTAGCGGCGGGTCAAGAGACCCAGTACTTC	CASSLAAGQETQYF
TRBV9	-	TRBJ2-1	-	TGTGCCAGCAGCGCGCCGGGTATCTACAATGAGCAGTTCTTC	CASSAPGIYNEQFF
TRBV27	-	TRBJ2-3	-	TGTGCCAGCAGTTTATCTGGGGGGGCCTGGACAGATACGCAGTATTTT	CASSLSGGAWTDTQYF
TRBV18	-	TRBJ1-1	TRBD1	TGTGCCAGCTCACCGGGTCTGCGGACAGGGAAGATAGAGGGGACTGAAGCTTTCTTT	CASSPGLRTGKIEGTEAFF
TRBV28	-	TRBJ2-3	TRBD1	TGTGCCAGCAGATCACTCCCCGGACAGGGTGCAACAGATACGCAGTATTTT	CASRSLPGQGATDTQYF
TRBV27	-	TRBJ2-5	TRBD1	TGTGCCAGCAGTCCGCAACAGGGGCGAGAGACCCAGTACTTC	CASSPQQGRETQYF
TRBV10-3	-	TRBJ1-5	TRBD1	TGTGCCATCAGTGCTTGGGACAGGGGGGAGGGTCAGCCCCAGCATTTT	CAISAWDRGEGQPQHF
TRBV13	-	TRBJ1-1	-	TGTGCCAGCAGTTATAGCCATGAGGGGCGCGTCGGGGGAAACACTGAAGCTTTCTTT	CASSYSHEGRVGGNTEAFF
TRBV27	-	TRBJ2-3	TRBD2	TGTGCCAGCAGTCCCGGGACTAGCGCAGCTGGAGGTACGCAGTATTTT	CASSPGTSAAGGTQYF